These 2 T cell receptor beta chains came from one sample sequenced in a study of CD8 T cells in ankylosing spondylitis. TCRdb processed the 5' RACE reads anew with MiXCR; each CDR3 protein has one entry. The top ten hold roughly 5% of the sample, which has about 230,000 distinct CDR3 sequences, 8% to 9% seen once. The sequenced material came from blood, either unsorted or a sorted T cell fraction (not recorded which). These receptors originate from a female donor with ankylosing spondylitis or in good health (not recorded which).

Notes on this clonotype: Being one base from a much bigger clone, this may be a read error. This rearrangement joins TRBV6-5 to TRBJ1-1; unclear D gene. V shed 5 bases and J shed 4 bases, with 11 bases lying between them. The CDR3 extends over 13 amino acids. Germline CDR1 is MNHEY and CDR2 is SVGAGI. The CDR3 sequence is CASSVLVLTEAFF. The DNA of the CDR3 is TGTGCCAGCAGTGTACTGGTTCTCACTGAAGCTTTCTTT.

This clonotype has ten or more counts. V is TRBV4-3 and J is TRBJ1-5, with 9 bases matching TRBD1. V was clipped by 3 bases and J by 6 bases; unmatched bases: 6. Germline CDR1 reads LGHNA; CDR2 reads YSLEER. The CDR3 runs to 15 residues. The CDR3 DNA sequence: TGCGCCAGCAGCCAGGGACAGGGAGCAAGTCAGCCCCAGCATTTT. It translates to CASSQGQGASQPQHF.